This TCR beta chain was obtained from a study of blood T cells in healthy people across ages. The V gene lost 0 bases and the J gene lost 6 bases, with 5 bases spanning the gap. Germline V lookup: CDR1 SQVTM, CDR2 ANQGSEA. The length of the CDR3 is 12 residues. A J-beta primer mix and a sample-barcoded 5' primer were used in a second PCR of about 7 to 12 cycles. TCRdb redid the calling of the 5' RACE reads with MiXCR, one entry per CDR3 protein. The data show roughly 700,000 distinct CDR3 sequences, with approximately 25% seen just once and around 9.2% held by the top ten. They isolated at least 6.5 million PBMCs from each sample. This clonotype was detected only a few times. This sample was also put to use in a study of T cells of mothers and their children.

Sequenced material: blood. The clonotype originates from a boy younger than 18 in good health. The genes are TRBV29-1 and TRBJ2-2; D gene ambiguous. The CDR3 spells CSVEDPAGELFF. The CDR3 DNA follows: TGCAGCGTTGAAGATCCTGCCGGGGAGCTGTTTTTT.